This T cell receptor (beta chain) was obtained from a study of cytomegalovirus exposure and HLA in healthy donors. Study summary: Findings of an earlier analysis included 117 million unique TCR beta sequences from roughly 190 million T cells. Study-wide points: Looking again later, the authors saw that most CMV-associated TCR beta chains seemed HLA-restricted. Later analysis found that TCR beta chains associated with HLA were more clonally expanded than other, equally common chains. For most TCR sequences rarity was the rule, although some public TCRs occurred in many donors.

The PCR made use of 60 Vbeta and 13 Jbeta primers. Produced via immunoSEQ multiplex PCR; TCRdb's table is partial and in-frame only. The sample shows some 100,000 clones, roughly two thirds of them seen only once. The CDR3 covers 15 residues. The V gene end was trimmed by 3 bases and the J gene end by 7 bases; junction bases not matched to a gene: 7. Germline V lookup: CDR1 SGDLS, CDR2 YYNGEE. With regard to this clone: As yet, its antigen is unknown.

The sequenced material came from PBMCs. V usage is TRBV9 and J usage is TRBJ1-4; 9 bases are a match to TRBD1. The sequence was collected from a man aged 35-49 years in good health and CMV-seronegative. For the CDR3, the DNA is TGTGCCAGCAGCGCCGAGACAGGGGGAAGTGAAAAACTGTTTTTT. It codes for CASSAETGGSEKLFF.